These 6 T cell receptor beta chains were sequenced from one sample in a study of cytomegalovirus exposure and HLA in healthy donors. PCR primers comprised 60 Vbeta and 13 Jbeta primers. Assay: immunoSEQ multiplex PCR; the TCRdb copy retains only in-frame clones and omits some. The sample contains about 120,000 clones, around 60% of which appear only once. Sequences were obtained from PBMCs. The receptors stem from a man aged 35-49 years in good health and CMV-seropositive.

The chain couples TRBV7-3 to TRBJ2-3, with 8 bases fitting TRBD2. This CDR3 spans 15 amino acids. Germline V lookup: CDR1 SGHTA, CDR2 FQGTGA. The V segment lost 6 bases and the J segment 5 bases; nucleotides outside the gene matches: 10. The CDR3 DNA sequence: TGTGCCAGCAGTAGACGGGGGGGCGGACAAGATACGCAGTATTTT. Its translation is CASSRRGGGQDTQYF.

The chain couples TRBV5-1 to TRBJ2-1, with TRBD2 matching 7 bases. The junction had 3 bases not matched to a gene; V was cut back by 0 bases and J by 3 bases. CDR1 is SGHRS, CDR2 YFSETQ, per germline. The CDR3 contains 15 residues. This chain's CDR3 is CASSLGGEGYNEQFF. The CDR3 region has the DNA TGCGCCAGCAGCTTGGGAGGGGAGGGCTACAATGAGCAGTTCTTC.

The gene calls are TRBV27 and TRBJ1-1, with D perhaps matching TRBD1 (5 bases). The CDR3 loop spans 13 amino acids. The V and J ends lost 3 bases and 4 bases respectively, with 9 bases between them. Germline CDR1 is MNHEY and CDR2 is SMNVEV (reference sequence). CDR3 sequence reads: CASSFRGGTEAFF. In DNA form, the CDR3 reads TGTGCCAGCAGTTTTCGGGGGGGCACTGAAGCTTTCTTT.

The chain combines TRBV6-5 with TRBJ1-1; D not certain. There are 13 residues in the CDR3. V lost 5 bases to trimming and J lost 4 bases, with 11 bases between them. From germline, CDR1 is MNHEY and CDR2 SVGAGI. DNA of the CDR3: TGTGCCAGCAGTACAAGGGAGAGCACTGAAGCTTTCTTT. Its protein is CASSTRESTEAFF.

The chain recombines TRBV7-9 with TRBJ1-4; D unresolved. The germline V gene encodes CDR1 SEHNR and CDR2 FQNEAQ (reference sequence). V was clipped by 4 bases and J by 7 bases, with 10 bases between them. The CDR3 is 13 residues long. This CDR3 reads CASSSDRGEKLFF. The CDR3 region has the DNA TGTGCCAGCAGCTCGGATCGGGGTGAAAAACTGTTTTTT. The full variable domain, its missing parts supplied by reference TRBV7-9 and TRBJ1-4, is DTGVSQNPRHKITKRGQNVTFRCDPISEHNRLYWYRQTLGQGPEFLTYFQNEAQLEKSRLLSDRFSAERPKGSFSTLEIQRTEQGDSAMYLCASSSDRGEKLFFGSGTQLSVL.

This sequence joins TRBV5-4 and TRBJ2-5, with 7 nucleotides matching TRBD2. Germline lookup yields CDR1 SGHNT and CDR2 YYREEE (reference sequence). This CDR3 has 16 amino acids. The junction had 10 bases not matched to a gene; V was cut back by 4 bases and J by 1 base. For the CDR3, the DNA is TGTGCCAGCAGCACCGACGAGGGAGGGCTCCAAGAGACCCAGTACTTC. Its translation: CASSTDEGGLQETQYF.